The present TCR beta chain was sequenced within a study of blood T cell repertoires in COVID-19. As for the study in general: COVID-19 samples from acute and convalescent phases originated in the United States, Italy and Spain.

V lost 7 bases and J lost 7, with 17 bases in between. The germline gives CDR1 SGHDT, CDR2 YYEEEE. The CDR3 is 14 amino acids. TCRdb keeps only in-frame clones here, not all; method: immunoSEQ multiplex PCR. The table lists around 460,000 clones, 80% to 90% of them singletons. Sequenced: peripheral blood. This receptor was identified in a man aged 18-30 years with COVID-19, enrolled during active disease. The V gene is TRBV5-6, the J gene TRBJ2-2; TRBD1 is a possible D gene (6 bases). CDR3 residues: CASGNVRGSGELFF. As DNA, the CDR3 is TGTGCCAGCGGAAACGTTAGGGGGAGCGGGGAGCTGTTTTTT.